These 30 T cell receptor beta chains were all obtained from the same sample, sequenced in a study of PD-L1 blockade in urothelial cancer. Data came from immunoSEQ multiplex PCR; TCRdb stores just in-frame clones and leaves some out. The repertoire consists of about 45,000 clones, with about 88% occurring once and the leading ten covering approximately 14%. The material was PBMCs, obtained around atezolizumab (anti-PD-L1) treatment. These receptors were obtained from a woman in her sixties or seventies with urothelial cancer.

This clone came up once. The chain uses TRBV7-9 and TRBJ2-1, with 8 bases fitting TRBD2. The trim removed 5 bases at V and 6 bases at J, leaving 9 bases unmatched. Germline loops: CDR1 SEHNR, CDR2 FQNEAQ (reference sequence). The CDR3 consists of 15 residues. The CDR3 coding sequence is TGTGCCAGCAGCCCCCCGGGACTAGGAGTCAATGAGCAGTTCTTC. Residues: CASSPPGLGVNEQFF.

This sequence joins TRBV6-6 and TRBJ2-1; 12 positions match TRBD2. The CDR3 is 15 residues long. V lost 2 bases to trimming and J lost 6 bases; unmatched junction nucleotides: 2. Germline lookup yields CDR1 MNHNY and CDR2 SVGAGI (reference sequence). The CDR3 sequence: CASSYPTSGGNEQFF. The CDR3 DNA reads as TGTGCCAGCAGTTACCCGACTAGCGGGGGCAATGAGCAGTTCTTC.

This clone was counted only a few times. V and J are TRBV19 and TRBJ2-1; tentatively, D is TRBD2 (6 bases). This CDR3 spans 14 amino acids. Trimming left V 5 bases short and J 4 bases short, with 12 bases between. Germline loops: CDR1 LNHDA, CDR2 SQIVND (reference sequence). The CDR3 loop is CASSEQGGYNEQFF. The CDR3 nucleotides are TGTGCCAGTAGTGAGCAGGGAGGTTACAATGAGCAGTTCTTC.

The genes are TRBV7-9 and TRBJ2-3; D perhaps matches TRBD2 (6 bases). V was pared by 4 bases and J by 2 bases, with 13 bases between. The CDR3 contains 15 residues. Germline V gene sequence: CDR1 SEHNR, CDR2 FQNEAQ (reference sequence). The CDR3 DNA reads as TGTGCCAGCAGCTCGGGGGTCTCCCTCACAGATACGCAGTATTTT. Protein sequence: CASSSGVSLTDTQYF. The entire variable domain, with the rest obtained from reference TRBV7-9 and TRBJ2-3, is as follows: DTGVSQNPRHKITKRGQNVTFRCDPISEHNRLYWYRQTLGQGPEFLTYFQNEAQLEKSRLLSDRFSAERPKGSFSTLEIQRTEQGDSAMYLCASSSGVSLTDTQYFGPGTRLTVL.

The genes are TRBV7-2 and TRBJ1-1; no clear D. CDR3 length equals 12 residues. Trimming removed 7 bases at V and 5 bases at J, with 11 bases between. From germline, CDR1 is SGHTA and CDR2 FQGNSA. CDR3 DNA: TGTGCCAGCACTGAGGGTTGGACTGAAGCTTTCTTT. Translating gives CASTEGWTEAFF.

The chain joins TRBV11-2 to TRBJ1-1; D not resolved. The V gene lost 0 bases and the J gene lost 5 bases, with 7 bases spanning the gap. This CDR3 comprises 13 residues. The germline gives CDR1 SGHAT, CDR2 FQNNGV. Here the CDR3 DNA reads TGTGCCAGCAGCTTAGAGGAGGGAACTGAAGCTTTCTTT. Its translation is CASSLEEGTEAFF.

CDR3 nucleotide sequence: TGTGCCAGCAGTTACACACGGGACTCAGATACGCAGTATTTT. This encodes CASSYTRDSDTQYF. This chain links TRBV7-9 with TRBJ2-3; D perhaps matches TRBD2 (6 bases). The CDR3 is made up of 14 amino acids. Trimming removed 6 bases at V and 4 bases at J, with 14 bases between. Germline CDR1 reads SEHNR; CDR2 reads FQNEAQ (reference sequence).

The table lists this clone with a count of one. V gene TRBV2 combines with J gene TRBJ2-1, with 13 nucleotides matching TRBD2. Germline-derived CDR1 and CDR2 are SNHLY and FYNNEI. The CDR3 loop spans 17 amino acids. The ends lost 4 bases at V and 2 bases at J; junction bases unmatched: 5. CDR3 loop: CASSGTGTSGAYNEQFF. The DNA for the CDR3 is TGTGCCAGCAGTGGGACCGGGACTAGCGGGGCCTACAATGAGCAGTTCTTC.

The V call is TRBV5-1, the J call TRBJ2-2; D unclear. Germline CDR1 reads SGHRS; CDR2 reads YFSETQ. CDR3 length: 14 amino acids. With 4 bases removed from V and 1 base from J, the gap between germline ends came to 8 bases. Here the CDR3 DNA reads TGCGCCAGCAGCCCCCCGGTGAACACCGGGGAGCTGTTTTTT. Translating it yields CASSPPVNTGELFF.

The V call is TRBV4-3, the J call TRBJ1-2, with no clear D. CDR1 LGHNA and CDR2 YSLEER come from the germline V gene. V was trimmed by 0 bases and J by 7 bases, leaving 21 bases between them. The CDR3 covers 17 residues. CDR3 protein: CASSQDFARVVGPGYTF. CDR3 nucleotide sequence: TGCGCCAGCAGCCAAGATTTTGCGCGGGTTGTGGGTCCTGGCTACACCTTC.

This clone occurred once. CDR3 in amino acids: CATSPNLGRGAGETQYF. The CDR3 DNA reads TGTGCCACCAGCCCCAACCTAGGGAGGGGGGCAGGGGAGACCCAGTACTTC. J is TRBJ2-5 and V is TRBV15, with D possibly being TRBD2 (7 bases). V was cut by 5 bases and J by 5 bases, with 24 bases left in between. Germline-derived CDR1 and CDR2 are LNHNV and YYDKDF (reference sequence). This CDR3 is built from 17 residues.

The chain links TRBV4-3 to TRBJ1-2; D is possibly TRBD1 (6 bases). The CDR3 covers 14 residues. Per the germline V gene, CDR1 is LGHNA and CDR2 is YSLEER. Trimming took 0 bases from V and 8 from J, leaving 13 bases between them. In nucleotides, the CDR3 is TGCGCCAGCAGCCAAGATACAGGGACCTGGGGCTACACCTTC. This translates into CASSQDTGTWGYTF.

The chain is built from TRBV7-2 and TRBJ1-6; 9 positions match TRBD1. The CDR3 is made up of 16 amino acids. Germline loops: CDR1 SGHTA, CDR2 FQGNSA. V lost 5 bases, J lost 7 bases, and 9 bases stayed unmatched. The CDR3 coding sequence is TGTGCCAGCAGCCCACAGGGGGCGTGGGAAAATTCACCCCTCCACTTT. Protein product: CASSPQGAWENSPLHF.

The rearrangement uses TRBV28 and TRBJ2-1; 8 bases fit TRBD2. From germline, CDR1 is MDHEN and CDR2 SYDVKM. CDR3 length: 15 amino acids. Trimming removed 2 bases from V and 6 bases from J; junction bases left unmatched: 6. The CDR3 region has the DNA TGTGCCAGCAGTTTACGTAGCGGGATTTTCAATGAGCAGTTCTTC. Residues: CASSLRSGIFNEQFF.

The V call is TRBV15, the J call TRBJ1-4, with D perhaps matching TRBD1 (5 bases). The V gene lost 3 bases and the J gene lost 0 bases, with 11 bases spanning the gap. The CDR3 is made up of 16 amino acids. Germline V gene sequence: CDR1 LNHNV, CDR2 YYDKDF (reference sequence). The DNA for the CDR3 is TGTGCCACCAGCAGCGGGGGATCGGCAACTAATGAAAAACTGTTTTTT. Translation: CATSSGGSATNEKLFF.

The chain recombines TRBV4-2 with TRBJ2-7; D may be TRBD2 (5 bases). This CDR3 has 14 residues. The V and J ends lost 5 bases and 3 bases respectively, with 14 bases between them. Germline V gene data show CDR1 as LGHNA and CDR2 as YNFKEQ. DNA of the CDR3: TGTGCCAGCAGCGCACGACTATTTCTCTACGAGCAGTACTTC. Amino acids: CASSARLFLYEQYF.

The chain is built from TRBV4-1 and TRBJ2-1; 13 bases are shared with TRBD2. CDR1 and CDR2 (germline): MGHRA, YSYEKL. The CDR3 is 16 residues long. V lost 1 base to trimming and J lost 14 bases; unmatched junction nucleotides: 11. The CDR3 region is CASSQVTSGRALVKFF. CDR3 DNA: TGCGCCAGCAGCCAAGTTACTAGCGGGAGGGCCTTGGTAAAGTTCTTC.

The chain has TRBV29-1 and TRBJ1-3, with 8 bases fitting TRBD1. Germline CDR1 and CDR2: SQVTM and ANQGSEA. The V and J ends lost 6 bases and 1 base, in that order; junction bases with no gene match: 14. This CDR3 has 17 amino acids. The CDR3 spells CSVHGGTGGHSGNTIYF. CDR3 DNA: TGCAGCGTCCATGGGGGGACAGGCGGGCATTCTGGAAACACCATATATTTT.

The rearrangement links TRBV7-8 to TRBJ1-1, with 7 positions matching TRBD1. CDR1 SGHVS and CDR2 FQNEAQ come from the germline V gene. This CDR3 is built from 14 residues. The V and J ends lost 6 bases and 5 bases, in that order; junction bases with no gene match: 9. Written as DNA, the CDR3 is TGTGCCAGCAGGGAACAGGGGCCGGGGACTGAAGCTTTCTTT. Amino acid sequence: CASREQGPGTEAFF.

The V gene is TRBV5-8, the J gene TRBJ2-1; 7 bases map to TRBD1. The junction had 4 bases not matched to a gene; V was cut back by 3 bases and J by 4 bases. The CDR3 totals 14 residues. Germline loops: CDR1 SGHTS, CDR2 YDEGEE. The CDR3 here is CASSWGTEYNEQFF. The DNA for the CDR3 is TGTGCCAGCAGCTGGGGGACAGAATACAATGAGCAGTTCTTC.

The gene calls are TRBV9 and TRBJ2-7; D may be TRBD1 (6 bases). Germline assignment: CDR1 SGDLS and CDR2 YYNGEE. This CDR3 has 12 residues. V lost 3 bases to trimming and J lost 8 bases, with 12 bases between them. CDR3 sequence reads: CASSASGEQQYF. The DNA for the CDR3 is TGTGCCAGCAGCGCTTCAGGGGAGCAGCAGTACTTC.

The V and J genes are TRBV5-1 and TRBJ2-5; 7 bases are shared with TRBD2. Germline-derived CDR1 and CDR2 are SGHRS and YFSETQ. This CDR3 is built from 15 residues. The ends lost 0 bases at V and 2 bases at J; junction bases unmatched: 4. CDR3 DNA sequence: TGCGCCAGCAGCTTGGGGTGGGGGGGGCAAGAGACCCAGTACTTC. Translating it yields CASSLGWGGQETQYF.

The chain couples TRBV19 to TRBJ2-2, with TRBD2 identical over 8 bases. V gave up 1 base and J gave up 4 bases; unmatched junction bases: 2. Per germline, CDR1 LNHDA and CDR2 SQIVND (reference sequence). The CDR3 spans 15 residues. The chain's CDR3 is CASSIGREGTGELFF. The CDR3 coding sequence is TGTGCCAGTAGTATAGGACGGGAGGGCACCGGGGAGCTGTTTTTT.

The genes are TRBV28 and TRBJ2-3; D is possibly TRBD2 (5 bases). Trimming pared 3 bases from V and 2 bases from J, leaving 12 bases between. Germline values: CDR1 MDHEN, CDR2 SYDVKM. CDR3 size: 15 residues. The CDR3 here is CASSFAGESTDTQYF. CDR3 sequence (DNA): TGTGCCAGCAGTTTTGCCGGGGAATCCACAGATACGCAGTATTTT.

This chain connects TRBV5-1 to TRBJ1-2; D is unresolved. Trimming removed 0 bases at V and 4 bases at J, with 13 bases between. CDR3 length equals 15 residues. Germline lookup yields CDR1 SGHRS and CDR2 YFSETQ. The CDR3, as DNA: TGCGCCAGCAGCTTGGTTGAAACAAGTGGCTATGGCTACACCTTC. As protein: CASSLVETSGYGYTF.

The rearrangement uses TRBV10-3 and TRBJ2-1; TRBD2 agrees at 11 bases. The CDR3 spans 17 residues. V lost 6 bases, J lost 5 bases, and 12 bases stayed unmatched. Germline lookup yields CDR1 ENHRY and CDR2 SYGVKD. The CDR3 DNA is TGTGCCATCAGCGCTAGCGGGAGGCGATCAACACACAATGAGCAGTTCTTC. It encodes CAISASGRRSTHNEQFF.

The chain combines TRBV14 with TRBJ2-2; D might be TRBD1 or TRBD2, each matching 5 bases. The germline gives CDR1 SGHDN, CDR2 FVKESK. The CDR3 has 17 amino acids. The ends were cut back, 5 bases at V and 4 bases at J, with 20 bases in the middle. The CDR3 nucleotides are TGTGCCAGCAGCAAAGGGGTCGGGATTCACGTCACCGGGGAGCTGTTTTTT. This translates into CASSKGVGIHVTGELFF. Full variable domain (missing parts from reference TRBV14 and TRBJ2-2): EAGVTQFPSHSVIEKGQTVTLRCDPISGHDNLYWYRRVMGKEIKFLLHFVKESKQDESGMPNNRFLAERTGGTYSTLKVQPAELEDSGVYFCASSKGVGIHVTGELFFGEGSRLTVL.

J is TRBJ1-4 and V is TRBV4-1; D is uncertain. The germline V gene encodes CDR1 MGHRA and CDR2 YSYEKL. This CDR3 is built from 15 residues. V was clipped by 1 base and J by 5 bases, with 11 bases between them. In DNA form, the CDR3 reads TGCGCCAGCAGCCAAGTGCAGATGAACAATGAAAAACTGTTTTTT. It translates to CASSQVQMNNEKLFF.

This clone appeared a single time. The V call is TRBV15, the J call TRBJ2-2, with 9 bases aligning to TRBD1. CDR1 is LNHNV and CDR2 is YYDKDF in the germline V gene (reference sequence). The CDR3 is 15 residues long. With V trimmed by 1 base and J by 6 bases, 3 bases remained unmatched. The CDR3 DNA sequence: TGTGCCACCAGCAGAGGGGACAGGGTGGCCGGGGAGCTGTTTTTT. It yields the protein CATSRGDRVAGELFF.

The chain links TRBV27 to TRBJ1-2, with 8 bases identical to TRBD1. There are 16 residues in the CDR3. The V gene's germline CDR1 is MNHEY and CDR2 SMNVEV (reference sequence). V was pared by 4 bases and J by 4 bases, with 11 bases of the junction left unmatched. The CDR3 protein is CASSSRQGPNLYGYTF. The CDR3 coding sequence is TGTGCCAGCAGTTCGCGACAGGGGCCGAACCTCTATGGCTACACCTTC.